This T cell receptor beta chain was profiled in a study of response to subunit inactivated influenza vaccine (dated by TCRdb to the late 2010s). For context, the study as a whole: To follow how T cells responded to a trivalent subunit inactivated influenza vaccine, the researchers relied on deep quantitative profiling of the T cell receptor repertoire.

Libraries were built with RT-PCR. Sequencing instrument: Illumina HiSeq 2500. Through fastp at Q25 and MiXCR, TCRdb rebuilt clones from the public reads, retaining in-frame beta chains. Records with the same CDR3 protein are collapsed into one entry carrying the most frequent genes and DNA. Recorded for this sample are about 610,000 distinct CDR3 sequences; less than 15% of them occurred a single time. The top ten constitute over 8.5% of the sample. The paper's findings and limits, for the study overall: It was suggested by the authors that each seasonal influenza vaccination may recruit only a limited number of new T cells.

After removal of 7 bases from V and 3 bases from J, the junction retains 7 bases not matched to a gene. The CDR3 starts with the cysteine, ends with the phenylalanine, and has 16 residues. This entry keeps only the CDR3 DNA: 48 bases, framed from base 1. CDR1 and CDR2 are read off the germline V gene as MNHNS and SASEGT. This clonotype was observed a few times. Its recognized antigen is unknown. Base quality data are lacking; no much larger clone is found one base away. This material consisted of PBMCs from blood, taken 11 to 12 days after vaccination. This receptor was obtained from a man aged 50-59 years who received an inactivated influenza vaccine. Donor details come from another sample of the same person, matched by shared clones. The chain uses TRBV6-1 and TRBJ2-6; TRBD1 aligns with 9 central bases. CDR3 region: CASIKGQGVGANVLTF. At the DNA level, the sequence is TGTGCCAGCATAAAGGGACAGGGAGTTGGGGCCAACGTCCTGACTTTC.